The clone carrying this TCR beta chain was counted between two and nine times. Its target is not known. This sample was included in a study of T-cell memory formation after mild COVID-19. With 4 bases removed from V and 10 bases from J, the gap between germline ends came to 21 bases. The CDR3 runs to 15 residues. Germline V gene sequence: CDR1 SGHRS, CDR2 YFSETQ. TCRdb reprocessed the 5' RACE reads with MiXCR, giving one entry per CDR3 protein. The repertoire holds about 180,000 distinct CDR3 sequences, with approximately 16% as singletons. General study results and limits: Shrinking CD4+ clones were chiefly CM and EM; CD8+ ones were chiefly EMRA. Day 37-peaking second-wave clones had unconfirmed SARS-CoV-2 specificity. Cross-reactive memory seemingly joined, as some responding clones were found in pre-infection memory.

Sequencing was performed on PBMCs or a T cell subset sorted from them (not recorded which). The chain uses TRBV5-1 and TRBJ2-1; weak D call: TRBD1 (7 bases). The sequence was obtained from an adult woman who had mild COVID-19 (a few samples of this study predate the infection). Cell type and time point are not known. The CDR3 spells CASSPRQGGDSEQFF. Here the CDR3 DNA reads TGCGCCAGCAGCCCTCGACAGGGAGGAGATTCAGAGCAGTTCTTC.